Following are 4 T cell receptor beta chains from one sample sequenced in a study of vaccination and CD4 T cells after COVID-19. Their antigens remain unidentified. The treatment is: approximately 9-day PBMC culture with coronavirus spike peptide pools or control peptides (ViraFEST assay). Once obtained from cultured CD4+ T cells, the DNA was sequenced using the Oncomine TCR Beta short-read assay. TCRdb recomputed calls from the PCR reads with MiXCR, one row per CDR3 protein. The sample shows 15,000 to 20,000 distinct CDR3 sequences, less than 40% of them seen only once. The sequencing here drew on CD4+ T cells from blood, cultured in vitro, taken before SARS-CoV-2 vaccination. Receptors originate from a human donor who received a COVID-19 vaccine.

This clonotype was observed a few times. The rearrangement uses TRBV24-1 and TRBJ2-5, with D tentatively TRBD2 (5 bases). Trimming shortened V by 3 bases and J by 5 bases, and 18 bases separated the two germline ends. The CDR3 consists of 16 residues. Per germline, CDR1 KGHDR and CDR2 SFDVKD. The CDR3 DNA reads TGTGCCACCAGTGATAAGCATGGGGAGTTAGGGGAGACCCAGTACTTC. Translation: CATSDKHGELGETQYF.

This clonotype was picked up a small number of times. This chain uses TRBV7-9 with TRBJ1-2; tentative D call: TRBD1 (5 bases). Germline lookup yields CDR1 SEHNR and CDR2 FQNEAQ (reference sequence). The CDR3 covers 14 residues. The V gene lost 0 bases and the J gene lost 7 bases, with 12 bases spanning the gap. In DNA form, the CDR3 reads TGTGCCAGCAGCTTAGCGGGGGGAGAGAGTGGCTACACCTTC. Protein product: CASSLAGGESGYTF.

The gene calls are TRBV20-1 and TRBJ2-7; TRBD2 matches 8 bases. Germline V gives CDR1 DFQATT, CDR2 SNEGSKA (reference sequence). V was clipped by 4 bases and J by 0 bases; unmatched bases: 11. The CDR3 is 16 amino acids. This chain's CDR3 is CSATLSGGGLSYEQYF. CDR3 in DNA: TGCAGTGCTACCCTGTCCGGGGGGGGGCTCTCCTACGAGCAGTACTTC.

The chain employs TRBV6-2 or TRBV6-3 and TRBJ2-7; D might be TRBD2 (5 bases). Germline V lookup: CDR1 MNHEY, CDR2 SVGEGT. CDR3 length: 15 residues. V was cut by 2 bases and J by 0 bases, with 11 bases left in between. CDR3 loop: CASSYRGFSSYEQYF. The CDR3 DNA is TGTGCCAGCAGTTACCGCGGGTTTTCCTCCTACGAGCAGTACTTC.